Below are 31 T cell receptor beta chains sequenced from a single sample in a study of T cell responses to AZD1222 COVID-19 vaccine. Method: immunoSEQ multiplex PCR; TCRdb's copy keeps in-frame clones and lacks some. The profile shows roughly 50,000 clones, 65% to 90% of them singletons. Material: peripheral blood, obtained 28 days after the second AZD1222 dose. The receptors come from an adult who received the AZD1222 COVID-19 vaccine.

This clone was observed a single time. The CDR3 reads CASSPPRGQPQHF. CDR3 in DNA: TGTGCCAGCTCACCTCCGCGGGGTCAGCCCCAGCATTTT. The rearrangement links TRBV18 to TRBJ1-5, with no clear D. Trimming took 3 bases from V and 6 from J, leaving 9 bases between them. The CDR3 has 13 residues. Germline values: CDR1 KGHSH, CDR2 LQKENI.

The chain joins TRBV12-3 or TRBV12-4 to TRBJ2-7; D possibly matches TRBD1 or TRBD2 (5 bases each). V was shortened by 6 bases and J by 6 bases, with 15 bases between the two germline ends. The CDR3 consists of 13 residues. DNA of the CDR3: TGTGCCAGCAGCGTAGGGACGGCGAGCGAGCAGTACTTC. As protein: CASSVGTASEQYF.

The V gene is TRBV5-7, the J gene TRBJ2-3; 8 bases match TRBD2. TRBV5-7 is recorded as an ORF, its role being uncertain. The CDR3 is 16 amino acids. The V segment lost 3 bases and the J segment 3 bases; nucleotides outside the gene matches: 9. The CDR3 region has the DNA TGTGCCAGCAGCTCCGGACTAGCTAGGTTAACAGATACGCAGTATTTT. Its translation: CASSSGLARLTDTQYF.

V gene TRBV11-2 combines with J gene TRBJ1-5; D not certain. V was clipped by 4 bases and J by 5 bases, with 9 bases between them. CDR3 length: 13 residues. Germline V lookup: CDR1 SGHAT, CDR2 FQNNGV. CDR3 sequence reads: CASSWSGDQPQHF. The DNA of the CDR3 is TGTGCCAGCAGCTGGAGCGGAGATCAGCCCCAGCATTTT.

The rearrangement joins TRBV3-1 (or the pseudogene TRBV3-2) to TRBJ2-7; possible D gene TRBD2, 6 bases. Germline V gives CDR1 LGHDT, CDR2 YNNKEL (reference sequence). The CDR3 sequence is 16 residues long. V shed 1 base and J shed 5 bases, with 18 bases lying between them. The CDR3 protein is CASSQAAAGRSDEQYF. CDR3 sequence (DNA): TGTGCCAGCAGCCAAGCTGCAGCGGGCAGATCTGACGAGCAGTACTTC.

The chain combines TRBV18 with TRBJ1-2; D not resolved. The germline V gene encodes CDR1 KGHSH and CDR2 LQKENI. The germline V and J ends were trimmed by 3 bases and 5 bases, with 13 bases remaining between them. The CDR3 totals 14 residues. CDR3 sequence reads: CASSPDGQHYGYTF. CDR3 coding DNA: TGTGCCAGCTCACCGGATGGCCAGCATTATGGCTACACCTTC.

The rearrangement links TRBV2 to TRBJ2-7; 12 nucleotides match TRBD1. V trimming: 6 bases; J trimming: 6 bases; junction bases outside the gene matches: 9. The CDR3 is 15 amino acids. Germline V gene data show CDR1 as SNHLY and CDR2 as FYNNEI. The CDR3 here is CASREPGQGAREQYF. The CDR3 DNA is TGTGCCAGCAGGGAACCGGGACAGGGGGCGCGCGAGCAGTACTTC.

This chain uses TRBV25-1 with TRBJ2-3, with TRBD2 matching over 10 bases. The germline gives CDR1 MGHDK, CDR2 SYGVNS. This CDR3 region has 15 residues. Trimming took 4 bases from V and 6 from J; bases not matched to a gene: 7. The DNA for the CDR3 is TGTGCCAGCAGTGCAGCGGGAGGGCCCTCGGATACGCAGTATTTT. This codes for CASSAAGGPSDTQYF.

The rearrangement uses TRBV2 and TRBJ2-1; no clear D. Trimming pared 8 bases from V and 6 bases from J, leaving 20 bases between. The length of the CDR3 is 15 residues. The V gene's germline CDR1 is SNHLY and CDR2 FYNNEI. CDR3 sequence reads: CASAADLQRVNEQFF. DNA of the CDR3: TGTGCCAGCGCCGCGGATTTACAAAGAGTCAATGAGCAGTTCTTC.

This clone was recorded once. The CDR3 does not end in the conserved phenylalanine or tryptophan, so this is likely a read error. The limits of the CDR3 on the DNA are not certain, so only TCRdb's listed CDR3 is given. The chain joins TRBV3-1 (or the pseudogene TRBV3-2) to TRBJ2-7; TRBD1, the table's D call, lacks a check against the DNA. Both ends counted, the CDR3 spans 12 residues. The V gene's germline CDR1 is LGHDT and CDR2 YNNKEL (reference sequence). This CDR3 is CASSQDSDPQVS.

J is TRBJ1-2 and V is TRBV7-9; D is unresolved. The ends were cut back, 3 bases at V and 8 bases at J, with 7 bases in the middle. Germline CDR1 is SEHNR and CDR2 is FQNEAQ (reference sequence). CDR3 length equals 11 residues. Here the CDR3 reads CASSLAHGYTF. CDR3 nucleotide sequence: TGTGCCAGCAGCTTGGCTCACGGCTACACCTTC.

This clone was observed a single time. The V call is TRBV30, the J call TRBJ1-2; a weak D match, TRBD1 (5 bases). Trimming removed 4 bases from V and 2 bases from J, with 11 bases in between. The CDR3 sequence is 13 residues long. The germline V gene has CDR1 GTSNPN and CDR2 SVGIG (reference sequence). The DNA of the CDR3 is TGTGCCTGGACGGTCGCAGGGAACTATGGCTACACCTTC. Translated: CAWTVAGNYGYTF.

The chain uses TRBV5-5 and TRBJ1-6; D gene unclear. Deletions cut 5 bases from V and 8 bases from J, with 11 bases between. The V gene's germline CDR1 is SGHKS and CDR2 YYEKEE (reference sequence). The CDR3 loop spans 13 amino acids. This chain's CDR3 is CASSFLVDSPLHF. The DNA for the CDR3 is TGTGCCAGCAGTTTCTTGGTGGATTCACCCCTCCACTTT.

This chain links TRBV7-9 with TRBJ1-2; 10 bases agree with TRBD1. Germline V gene sequence: CDR1 SEHNR, CDR2 FQNEAQ (reference sequence). The CDR3 totals 13 residues. V gave up 5 bases and J gave up 6 bases; unmatched junction bases: 3. DNA for the CDR3: TGTGCCAGCAGCCAGACAGGGGGCGATGGCTACACCTTC. Protein sequence: CASSQTGGDGYTF.

The CDR3 loop is CASSPTGGSGSIGGELFF. The CDR3 DNA sequence: TGTGCCAGCAGCCCCACAGGAGGTAGCGGGAGCATTGGCGGGGAGCTGTTTTTT. The chain uses TRBV7-3 and TRBJ2-2; TRBD2 matches 9 bases. CDR1 is SGHTA and CDR2 is FQGTGA in the germline V gene. The CDR3 has 18 residues. With 5 bases clipped from V and 7 bases from J, the junction kept 17 bases outside the gene matches.

The chain is built from TRBV6-5 and TRBJ2-1; 9 bases align to TRBD2. After removal of 3 bases from V and 2 bases from J, the junction contained 5 bases not matched to a gene. The germline V gene encodes CDR1 MNHEY and CDR2 SVGAGI. This CDR3 is built from 16 residues. The CDR3 reads CASSYSGSFTYNEQFF. Here the CDR3 DNA reads TGTGCCAGCAGTTATAGCGGGAGTTTCACCTACAATGAGCAGTTCTTC.

V is TRBV29-1 and J is TRBJ1-2; the D gene is possibly TRBD1 (5 bases). V was trimmed by 2 bases and J by 7 bases, leaving 8 bases between them. Germline V lookup: CDR1 SQVTM, CDR2 ANQGSEA. The CDR3 contains 11 residues. The CDR3 DNA follows: TGCAGCGTTGAAACGGGGGGTGGCTACACCTTC. As protein: CSVETGGGYTF.

The chain combines TRBV5-1 with TRBJ1-1, with TRBD1 as a possible D gene (5 bases). In germline, CDR1 is SGHRS, CDR2 YFSETQ. The CDR3 runs 15 residues. Trimming removed 4 bases at V and 0 bases at J, with 13 bases between. The CDR3 protein is CASSPRQSMNTEAFF. The CDR3 DNA reads as TGCGCCAGCAGCCCCCGACAGAGTATGAACACTGAAGCTTTCTTT.

The rearrangement joins TRBV27 to TRBJ2-3; 8 positions agree with TRBD2. The CDR3 covers 16 residues. Looked up from germline, CDR1 is MNHEY and CDR2 is SMNVEV (reference sequence). V gave up 5 bases and J gave up 5 bases; unmatched junction bases: 12. CDR3 in DNA: TGTGCCAGCAGTGTAACTAGCGGAGGGAGGGTAGATACGCAGTATTTT. Translated: CASSVTSGGRVDTQYF.

The rearrangement links TRBV6-1 to TRBJ2-7; D is perhaps TRBD1 (7 bases). The germline CDR1 and CDR2 sequences are MNHNS and SASEGT. V lost 3 bases, J lost 2 bases, and 14 bases lay in between. CDR3 length: 15 amino acids. CDR3 loop: CASSDSQGGTYEQYF. The CDR3 DNA is TGTGCCAGCAGTGATTCCCAGGGGGGAACCTACGAGCAGTACTTC.

This clone is a singleton in its sample. The chain recombines TRBV14 with TRBJ1-2; D is possibly TRBD1 (5 bases). Trimming left V 1 base short and J 1 base short, with 13 bases between. Germline V lookup: CDR1 SGHDN, CDR2 FVKESK. The CDR3 runs 16 residues. The CDR3 is CASSQGTYGNNYGYTF. The CDR3 DNA reads TGTGCCAGCAGCCAAGGGACATATGGGAATAACTATGGCTACACCTTC.

This clone has just a few counts. The chain employs TRBV28 and TRBJ2-5; D is tentatively TRBD1 or TRBD2 (5 bases each). Trimming removed 6 bases at V and 1 base at J, with 15 bases between. Per the germline V gene, CDR1 is MDHEN and CDR2 is SYDVKM. The CDR3 extends over 15 amino acids. The CDR3 coding sequence is TGTGCCAGCAGAGGGGTAGCGCCATTCCAAGAGACCCAGTACTTC. This gives the protein CASRGVAPFQETQYF.

The genes are TRBV5-4 and TRBJ2-2; weak D call: TRBD1 (6 bases). Germline V gene lookup returns CDR1 SGHNT and CDR2 YYREEE (reference sequence). V was pared by 3 bases and J by 6 bases, with 15 bases between. CDR3 size: 15 residues. CDR3 sequence: CASSYTAGAAGELFF. The CDR3 bases are TGTGCCAGCAGCTACACCGCAGGGGCCGCCGGGGAGCTGTTTTTT.

The chain carries TRBV3-1 (or the pseudogene TRBV3-2) and TRBJ2-7, with D perhaps TRBD2 (6 bases). This CDR3 has 16 amino acids. Germline V CDR1 and CDR2: LGHDT, YNNKEL (reference sequence). Between the trimmed V and J ends, which lost 0 bases and 4 bases, there was a span of 16 bases. CDR3 region: CASSQDVAVGAYEQYF. In DNA, the CDR3 is TGTGCCAGCAGCCAAGATGTAGCGGTTGGGGCGTACGAGCAGTACTTC.

V usage is TRBV18 and J usage is TRBJ2-1; maybe TRBD1 (6 bases). CDR1 KGHSH and CDR2 LQKENI come from the germline V gene. The V and J ends lost 3 bases and 8 bases respectively, with 14 bases between them. The CDR3 loop spans 14 amino acids. The CDR3 sequence: CASSPAGDGDEQFF. The CDR3 DNA is TGTGCCAGCTCACCGGCAGGGGATGGAGATGAGCAGTTCTTC.

The chain recombines TRBV7-9 with TRBJ2-3; 14 bases are a match to TRBD2. The V segment lost 6 bases and the J segment 4 bases; nucleotides outside the gene matches: 6. CDR3 length: 16 amino acids. CDR1 is SEHNR, CDR2 FQNEAQ, per germline (reference sequence). Written as DNA, the CDR3 is TGTGCCAGCAGACCAACGACTAGCGGGGGGGCAGATACGCAGTATTTT. Protein product: CASRPTTSGGADTQYF.

This CDR3 reads CASRILGGKNQPQHF. The CDR3 region has the DNA TGTGCCAGCAGGATTCTAGGGGGGAAGAATCAGCCCCAGCATTTT. V usage is TRBV28 and J usage is TRBJ1-5, with D possibly TRBD1 on 6 matching bases. CDR1 is MDHEN, CDR2 SYDVKM, per germline. Trimming took off 6 bases at V and 4 bases at J, with 16 bases between the two ends. This CDR3 is 15 amino acids long. The entire variable domain, with the rest obtained from reference TRBV28 and TRBJ1-5, is as follows: DVKVTQSSRYLVKRTGEKVFLECVQDMDHENMFWYRQDPGLGLRLIYFSYDVKMKEKGDIPEGYSVSREKKERFSLILESASTNQTSMYLCASRILGGKNQPQHFGDGTRLSIL.

V and J are TRBV2 and TRBJ2-4; maybe TRBD1 (6 bases). Germline V gene lookup returns CDR1 SNHLY and CDR2 FYNNEI. The V and J ends lost 4 bases and 0 bases respectively, with 16 bases between them. CDR3 length: 17 amino acids. In DNA, the CDR3 is TGTGCCAGCAGTGGGTTCCAGGGGACACTAGCCAAAAACATTCAGTACTTC. This gives the protein CASSGFQGTLAKNIQYF.

The chain recombines TRBV5-1 with TRBJ2-7, with a weak D call TRBD1 (5 bases). Trimming left V 7 bases short and J 6 bases short, with 14 bases between. This CDR3 is 12 amino acids long. Germline CDR1 reads SGHRS; CDR2 reads YFSETQ. CDR3 bases: TGCGCCAGCGGCCCTCCAAGGGGCGAGCAGTACTTC. Translating it yields CASGPPRGEQYF.

The V gene is TRBV11-2, the J gene TRBJ1-2; perhaps TRBD1 as D (6 bases). V was cut by 3 bases and J by 7 bases, with 15 bases left in between. Germline CDR1 and CDR2: SGHAT and FQNNGV. The CDR3 has 14 amino acids. CDR3 bases: TGTGCCAGCAGCTTCGAATCCGGGACAAGTGGCTACACCTTC. This encodes CASSFESGTSGYTF.

J is TRBJ1-6 and V is TRBV28; D remains unclear. The CDR3 spans 14 residues. V lost 7 bases and J 11 bases, leaving 18 bases between the germline ends. The germline V gene has CDR1 MDHEN and CDR2 SYDVKM. CDR3: CASIRRPLGAPLHF. For the CDR3, the DNA is TGTGCCAGCATTCGCCGGCCTCTTGGAGCACCCCTCCACTTT. The variable domain in full, completed from reference TRBV28 and TRBJ1-6, reads DVKVTQSSRYLVKRTGEKVFLECVQDMDHENMFWYRQDPGLGLRLIYFSYDVKMKEKGDIPEGYSVSREKKERFSLILESASTNQTSMYLCASIRRPLGAPLHFGNGTRLTVT.